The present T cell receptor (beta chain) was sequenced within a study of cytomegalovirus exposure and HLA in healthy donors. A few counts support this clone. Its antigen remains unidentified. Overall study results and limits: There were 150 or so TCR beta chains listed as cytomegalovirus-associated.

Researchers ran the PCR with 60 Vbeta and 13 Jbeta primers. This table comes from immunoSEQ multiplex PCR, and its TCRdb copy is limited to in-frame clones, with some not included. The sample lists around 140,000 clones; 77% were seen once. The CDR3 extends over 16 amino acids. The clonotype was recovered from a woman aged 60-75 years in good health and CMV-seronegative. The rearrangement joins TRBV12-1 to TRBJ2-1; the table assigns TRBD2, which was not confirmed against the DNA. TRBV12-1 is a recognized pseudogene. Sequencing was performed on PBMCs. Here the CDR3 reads CASSSGSGGAGNEQFF. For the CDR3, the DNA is TGTGCCAGCAGCTCCGGTAGCGGGGGGGCAGGCAATGAGCAGTTCTTC.